This T cell receptor beta chain was identified in a study of patients and donors after allogeneic stem cell transplantation. The V end was cut by 3 bases, the J end by 8 bases, with 16 bases between. This CDR3 is built from 13 residues. CDR1 is DFQATT, CDR2 SNEGSKA, per germline (reference sequence). TCRdb redid the calling of the RT-PCR reads with MiXCR, one entry per CDR3 protein. The sample has about 74,000 distinct CDR3 sequences, about 25% seen once. The clonotype comes from a human donor who was either an allogeneic HSCT recipient or a stem cell or donor lymphocyte infusion donor (not recorded which). It is not recorded whose cells these are; they may come from a transplant donor. The chain has TRBV20-1 and TRBJ1-1; possible D gene TRBD1, 5 bases. Material for sequencing was blood, either unsorted or a sorted T cell fraction (not recorded which). CDR3 nucleotide sequence: TGCAGTGCTAGCGGGGGACCGCACTGGGAAGCTTTCTTT. Translated, it gives CSASGGPHWEAFF.